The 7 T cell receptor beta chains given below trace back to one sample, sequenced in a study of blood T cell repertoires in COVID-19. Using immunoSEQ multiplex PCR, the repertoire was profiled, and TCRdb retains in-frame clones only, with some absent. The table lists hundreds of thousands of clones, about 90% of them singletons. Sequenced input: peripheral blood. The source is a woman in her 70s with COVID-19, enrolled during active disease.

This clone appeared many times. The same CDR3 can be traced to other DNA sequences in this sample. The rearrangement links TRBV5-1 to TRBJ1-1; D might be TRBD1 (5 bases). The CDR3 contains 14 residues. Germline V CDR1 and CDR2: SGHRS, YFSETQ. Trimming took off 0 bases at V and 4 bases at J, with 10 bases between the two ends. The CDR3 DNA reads TGCGCCAGCAGCTTGGGTGGGGCAGGCACTGAAGCTTTCTTT. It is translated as CASSLGGAGTEAFF.

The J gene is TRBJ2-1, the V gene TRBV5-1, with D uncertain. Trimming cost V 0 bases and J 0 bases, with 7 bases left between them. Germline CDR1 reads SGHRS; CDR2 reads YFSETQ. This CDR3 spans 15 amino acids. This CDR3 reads CASSLAMSSYNEQFF. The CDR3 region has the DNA TGCGCCAGCAGCTTGGCGATGAGCTCCTACAATGAGCAGTTCTTC. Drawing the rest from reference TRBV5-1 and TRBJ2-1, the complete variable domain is KAGVTQTPRYLIKTRGQQVTLSCSPISGHRSVSWYQQTPGQGLQFLFEYFSETQRNKGNFPGRFSGRQFSNSRSEMNVSTLELGDSALYLCASSLAMSSYNEQFFGPGTRLTVL.

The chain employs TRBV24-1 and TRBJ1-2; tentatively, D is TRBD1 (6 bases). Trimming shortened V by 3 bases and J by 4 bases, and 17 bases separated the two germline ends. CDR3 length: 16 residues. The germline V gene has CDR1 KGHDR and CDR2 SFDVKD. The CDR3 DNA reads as TGTGCCACCAGTGATCCATCCGCGCGGGGGGCCTATGGCTACACCTTC. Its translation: CATSDPSARGAYGYTF.

Written as DNA, the CDR3 is TGTGCCAGTCGTCGGGGGGGGCAGAACACTGAAGCTTTCTTT. Amino acid sequence: CASRRGGQNTEAFF. The chain combines TRBV19 with TRBJ1-1; D might be TRBD1 (6 bases). CDR3 length: 14 amino acids. Germline V lookup: CDR1 LNHDA, CDR2 SQIVND (reference sequence). The germline V and J ends were trimmed by 8 bases and 1 base, with 14 bases remaining between them.

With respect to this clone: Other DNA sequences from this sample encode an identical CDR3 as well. The CDR3 region has the DNA TGTGCCAGCAGTTTATTAGTCACCGGGGAGCTGTTTTTT. Amino acid sequence: CASSLLVTGELFF. The rearrangement uses TRBV27 and TRBJ2-2, with unresolved D. The V gene's germline CDR1 is MNHEY and CDR2 SMNVEV (reference sequence). The CDR3 loop spans 13 amino acids. The V and J ends lost 1 base and 4 bases respectively, with 4 bases between them.

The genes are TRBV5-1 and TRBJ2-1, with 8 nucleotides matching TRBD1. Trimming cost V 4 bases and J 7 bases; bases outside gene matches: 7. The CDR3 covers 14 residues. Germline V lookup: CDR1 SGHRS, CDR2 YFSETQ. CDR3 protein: CASSIGQGLNEQFF. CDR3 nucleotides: TGCGCCAGCAGCATCGGACAGGGTTTAAATGAGCAGTTCTTC.

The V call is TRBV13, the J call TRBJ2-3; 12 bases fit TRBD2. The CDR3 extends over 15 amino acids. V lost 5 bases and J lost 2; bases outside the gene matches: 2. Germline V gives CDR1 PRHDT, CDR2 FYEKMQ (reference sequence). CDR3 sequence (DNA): TGTGCCAGCAGCCTAGCGGGGGGGCTCACAGATACGCAGTATTTT. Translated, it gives CASSLAGGLTDTQYF.